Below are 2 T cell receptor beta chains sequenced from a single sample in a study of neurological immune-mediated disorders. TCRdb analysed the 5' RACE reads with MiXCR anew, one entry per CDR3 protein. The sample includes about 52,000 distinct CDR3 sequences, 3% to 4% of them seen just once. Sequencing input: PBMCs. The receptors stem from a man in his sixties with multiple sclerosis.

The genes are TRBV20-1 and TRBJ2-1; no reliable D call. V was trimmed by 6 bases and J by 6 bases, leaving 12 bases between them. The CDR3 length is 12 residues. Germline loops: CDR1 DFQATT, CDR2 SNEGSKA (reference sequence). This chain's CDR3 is CSAARTSNEQFF. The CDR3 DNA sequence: TGCAGTGCAGCACGGACCAGCAATGAGCAGTTCTTC.

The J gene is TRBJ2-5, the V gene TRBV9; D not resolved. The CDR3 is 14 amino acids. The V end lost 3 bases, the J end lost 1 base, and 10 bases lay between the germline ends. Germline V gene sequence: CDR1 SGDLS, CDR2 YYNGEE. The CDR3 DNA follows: TGTGCCAGCAGCGCCAGGTGGGGCCAAGAGACCCAGTACTTC. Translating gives CASSARWGQETQYF. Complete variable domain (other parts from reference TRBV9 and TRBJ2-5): DSGVTQTPKHLITATGQRVTLRCSPRSGDLSVYWYQQSLDQGLQFLIQYYNGEERAKGNILERFSAQQFPDLHSELNLSSLELGDSALYFCASSARWGQETQYFGPGTRLLVL.